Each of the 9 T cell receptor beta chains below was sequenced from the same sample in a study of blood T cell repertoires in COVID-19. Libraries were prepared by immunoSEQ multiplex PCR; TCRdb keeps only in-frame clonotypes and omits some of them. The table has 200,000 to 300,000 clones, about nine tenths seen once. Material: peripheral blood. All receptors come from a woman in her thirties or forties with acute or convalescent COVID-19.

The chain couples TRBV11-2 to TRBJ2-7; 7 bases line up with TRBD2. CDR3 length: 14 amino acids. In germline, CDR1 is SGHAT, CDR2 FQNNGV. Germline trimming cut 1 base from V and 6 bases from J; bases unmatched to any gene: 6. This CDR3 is CASSLVGRGAEQYV. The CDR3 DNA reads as TGTGCCAGCAGCTTAGTAGGGAGGGGAGCCGAGCAGTACGTC.

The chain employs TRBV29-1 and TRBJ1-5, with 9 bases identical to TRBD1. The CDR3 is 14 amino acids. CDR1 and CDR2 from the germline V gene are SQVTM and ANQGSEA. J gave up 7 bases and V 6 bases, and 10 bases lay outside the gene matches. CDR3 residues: CSVATGTGNQPQHF. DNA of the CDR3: TGCAGCGTCGCGACCGGGACAGGGAACCAGCCCCAGCATTTT.

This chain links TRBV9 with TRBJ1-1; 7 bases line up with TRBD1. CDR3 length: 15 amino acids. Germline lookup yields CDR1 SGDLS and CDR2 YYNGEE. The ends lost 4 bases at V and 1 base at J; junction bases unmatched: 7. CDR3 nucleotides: TGTGCCAGCAGCAAACGACAGGGAAGGAACACTGAAGCTTTCTTT. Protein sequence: CASSKRQGRNTEAFF.

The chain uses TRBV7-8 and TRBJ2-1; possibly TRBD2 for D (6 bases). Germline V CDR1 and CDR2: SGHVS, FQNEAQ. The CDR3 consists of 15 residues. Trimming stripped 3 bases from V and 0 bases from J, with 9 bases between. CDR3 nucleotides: TGTGCCAGCAGCTTCGTGGAGGGCTCCTACAATGAGCAGTTCTTC. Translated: CASSFVEGSYNEQFF.

The CDR3 here is CASSAGPAGGTGELFF. In nucleotides, the CDR3 is TGTGCCAGCAGCGCCGGCCCAGCGGGGGGAACCGGGGAGCTGTTTTTT. The V and J genes are TRBV5-5 and TRBJ2-2, with 9 bases that match TRBD2. V lost 4 bases, J lost 5 bases, and 9 bases stayed unmatched. Germline V gene data show CDR1 as SGHKS and CDR2 as YYEKEE (reference sequence). The CDR3 covers 16 residues. The whole variable domain, filled in from reference TRBV5-5 and TRBJ2-2, reads DAGVTQSPTHLIKTRGQQVTLRCSPISGHKSVSWYQQVLGQGPQFIFQYYEKEERGRGNFPDRFSARQFPNYSSELNVNALLLGDSALYLCASSAGPAGGTGELFFGEGSRLTVL.

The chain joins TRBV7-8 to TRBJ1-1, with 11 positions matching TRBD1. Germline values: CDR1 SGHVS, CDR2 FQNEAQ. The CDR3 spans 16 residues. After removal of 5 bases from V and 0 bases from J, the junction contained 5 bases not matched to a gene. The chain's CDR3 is CASSLRDRGMNTEAFF. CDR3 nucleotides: TGTGCCAGCAGCCTACGGGACAGGGGGATGAACACTGAAGCTTTCTTT.

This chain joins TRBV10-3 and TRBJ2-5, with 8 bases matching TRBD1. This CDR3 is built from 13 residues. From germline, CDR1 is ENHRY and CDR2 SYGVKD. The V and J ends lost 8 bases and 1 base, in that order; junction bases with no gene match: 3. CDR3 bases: TGTGCCATCGGCGGGACAGGCCAAGAGACCCAGTACTTC. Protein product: CAIGGTGQETQYF.

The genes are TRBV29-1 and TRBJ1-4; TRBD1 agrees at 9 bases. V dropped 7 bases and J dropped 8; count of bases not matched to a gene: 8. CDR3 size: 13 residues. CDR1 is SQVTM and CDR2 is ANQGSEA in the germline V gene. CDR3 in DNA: TGCAGCGCACCGGGACAGGGCAACGAAAAACTGTTTTTT. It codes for CSAPGQGNEKLFF.

CDR3 DNA: TGTGCCAGCAGTTTTCGACAGGGAACGGGTTCACCCCTCCACTTT. Encoded protein: CASSFRQGTGSPLHF. The chain has TRBV5-8 and TRBJ1-6, with 7 bases aligning to TRBD1. Germline V gene sequence: CDR1 SGHTS, CDR2 YDEGEE. Trimming took 5 bases from V and 9 from J; bases not matched to a gene: 11. This CDR3 is 15 amino acids long.